The subject of this entry is one TCR beta chain. These data are taken from a study of graft-versus-host responses after intestinal transplantation. Profiling relied on immunoSEQ multiplex PCR, and the TCRdb table lists in-frame clones only, not all of them. The sample has around 96,000 clones, 75% to 95% seen once; the top ten hold more than 15%. The specimen comprised PBMCs, sampled 453 days after intestinal transplant. The TCR was taken from a human patient who received an intestinal transplant, so some T cells may come from the graft donor.

The CDR3: CATRQGLGTDTQYF. The DNA for the CDR3 is TGTGCCACCCGACAGGGGCTCGGCACAGATACGCAGTATTTT. V and J are TRBV10-3 and TRBJ2-3; 8 positions match TRBD1. With 10 bases clipped from V and 1 base from J, the junction kept 7 bases outside the gene matches. Germline assignment: CDR1 ENHRY and CDR2 SYGVKD. The CDR3 extends over 14 amino acids.